A single T cell receptor (beta chain) is shown here with its context. Its target is not known. Germline CDR1 SGHDT, CDR2 YYEEEE. The CDR3 is 15 amino acids. The ends were cut back, 1 base at V and 3 bases at J, with 11 bases in the middle. The data were taken from a study of T cell responses to AZD1222 COVID-19 vaccine. Study-level points and caveats: Two AZD1222 doses significantly raised spike-specific TCR breadth and depth over controls. Among the donors, most were white British and more were female, and clonal diversity was possibly underestimated.

The repertoire was sequenced with immunoSEQ multiplex PCR; TCRdb's copy has only in-frame clones and lacks some. The table has fewer than 200,000 clones, 80% to 95% seen once; the top ten hold about 10%. This sequence originates from an adult in good health. Sequencing used peripheral blood, obtained on day 0 of AZD1222 vaccination. The chain combines TRBV5-6 with TRBJ2-1; maybe TRBD2 (5 bases). CDR3 in DNA: TGTGCCAGCAGCTTGCTCACGGCGGGCTACAATGAGCAGTTCTTC. It yields the protein CASSLLTAGYNEQFF.